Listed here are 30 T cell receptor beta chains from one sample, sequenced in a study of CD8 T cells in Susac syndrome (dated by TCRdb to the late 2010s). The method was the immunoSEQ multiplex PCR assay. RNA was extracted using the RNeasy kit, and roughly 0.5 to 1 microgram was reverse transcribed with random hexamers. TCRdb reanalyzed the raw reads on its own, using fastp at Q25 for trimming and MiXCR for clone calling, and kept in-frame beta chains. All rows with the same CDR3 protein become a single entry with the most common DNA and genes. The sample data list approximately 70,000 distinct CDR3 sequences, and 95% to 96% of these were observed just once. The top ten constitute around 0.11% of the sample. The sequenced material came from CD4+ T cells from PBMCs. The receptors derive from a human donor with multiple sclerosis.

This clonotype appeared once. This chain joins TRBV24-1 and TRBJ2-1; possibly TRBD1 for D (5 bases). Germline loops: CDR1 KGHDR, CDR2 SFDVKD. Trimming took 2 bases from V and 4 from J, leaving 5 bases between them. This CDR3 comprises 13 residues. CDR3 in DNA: TGTGCCACCAGTGATTCAGGGTACAATGAGCAGTTCTTC. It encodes CATSDSGYNEQFF.

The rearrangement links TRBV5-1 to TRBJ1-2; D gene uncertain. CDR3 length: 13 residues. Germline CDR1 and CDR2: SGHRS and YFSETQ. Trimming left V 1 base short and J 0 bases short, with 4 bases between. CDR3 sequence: CASSLTANYGYTF. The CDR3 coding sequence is TGCGCCAGCAGCTTGACAGCTAACTATGGCTACACCTTC.

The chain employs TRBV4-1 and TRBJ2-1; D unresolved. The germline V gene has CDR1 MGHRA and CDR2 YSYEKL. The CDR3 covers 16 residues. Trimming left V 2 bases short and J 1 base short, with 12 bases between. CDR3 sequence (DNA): TGCGCCAGCAGCCAACCTGGGAAACAGTCCTACAATGAGCAGTTCTTC. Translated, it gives CASSQPGKQSYNEQFF.

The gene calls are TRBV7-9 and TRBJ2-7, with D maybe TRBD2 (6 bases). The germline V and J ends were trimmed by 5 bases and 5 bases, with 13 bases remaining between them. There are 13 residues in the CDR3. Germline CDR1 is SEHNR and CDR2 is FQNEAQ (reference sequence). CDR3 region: CASSRGTFDEQYF. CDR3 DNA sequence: TGTGCCAGCAGCCGTGGGACTTTCGACGAGCAGTACTTC.

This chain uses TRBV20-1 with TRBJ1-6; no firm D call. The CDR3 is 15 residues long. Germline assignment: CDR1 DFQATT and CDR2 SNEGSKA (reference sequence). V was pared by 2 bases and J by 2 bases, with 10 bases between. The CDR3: CSARPAAAYNSPLHF. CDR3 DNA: TGCAGTGCTAGACCCGCGGCGGCCTATAATTCACCCCTCCACTTT.

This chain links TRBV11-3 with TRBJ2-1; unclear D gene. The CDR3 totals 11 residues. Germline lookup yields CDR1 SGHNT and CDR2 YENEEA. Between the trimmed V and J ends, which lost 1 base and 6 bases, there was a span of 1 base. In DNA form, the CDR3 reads TGTGCCAGCAGCTTAGTCAATGAGCAGTTCTTC. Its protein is CASSLVNEQFF.

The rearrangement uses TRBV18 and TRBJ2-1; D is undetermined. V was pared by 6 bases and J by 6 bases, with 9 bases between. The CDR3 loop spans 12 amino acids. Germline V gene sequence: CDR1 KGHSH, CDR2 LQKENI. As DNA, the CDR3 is TGTGCCAGCTCCGACAACAGCAATGAGCAGTTCTTC. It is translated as CASSDNSNEQFF. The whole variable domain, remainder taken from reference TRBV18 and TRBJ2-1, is NAGVMQNPRHLVRRRGQEARLRCSPMKGHSHVYWYRQLPEEGLKFMVYLQKENIIDESGMPKERFSAEFPKEGPSILRIQQVVRGDSAAYFCASSDNSNEQFFGPGTRLTVL.

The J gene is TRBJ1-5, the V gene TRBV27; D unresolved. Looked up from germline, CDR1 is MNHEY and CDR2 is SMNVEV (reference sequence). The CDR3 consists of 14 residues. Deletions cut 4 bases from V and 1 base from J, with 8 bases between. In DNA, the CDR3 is TGTGCCAGCAGTTATTCCAGGAGCAATCAGCCCCAGCATTTT. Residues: CASSYSRSNQPQHF.

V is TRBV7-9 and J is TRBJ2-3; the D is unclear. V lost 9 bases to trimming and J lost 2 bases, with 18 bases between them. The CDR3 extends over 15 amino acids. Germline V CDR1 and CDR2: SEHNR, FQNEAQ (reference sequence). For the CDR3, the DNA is TGTGCCAGTGCCCCTTTAACCGGGCTCACAGATACGCAGTATTTT. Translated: CASAPLTGLTDTQYF. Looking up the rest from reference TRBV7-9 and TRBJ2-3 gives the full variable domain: DTGVSQNPRHKITKRGQNVTFRCDPISEHNRLYWYRQTLGQGPEFLTYFQNEAQLEKSRLLSDRFSAERPKGSFSTLEIQRTEQGDSAMYLCASAPLTGLTDTQYFGPGTRLTVL.

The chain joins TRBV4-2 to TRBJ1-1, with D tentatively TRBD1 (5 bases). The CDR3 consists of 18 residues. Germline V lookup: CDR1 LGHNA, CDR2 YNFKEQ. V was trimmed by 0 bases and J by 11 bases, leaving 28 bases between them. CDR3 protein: CASSQDGTSAGQRLDAFF. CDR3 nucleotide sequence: TGTGCCAGCAGCCAAGATGGGACGTCGGCAGGGCAGCGGTTGGATGCTTTCTTT.

Written as DNA, the CDR3 is TGCGCCAGCAGCTTAATTGGCTCTGGGGCCAACGTCCTGACTTTC. Translating gives CASSLIGSGANVLTF. The chain carries TRBV5-1 and TRBJ2-6; D not certain. Germline CDR1 and CDR2: SGHRS and YFSETQ. Trimming took off 2 bases at V and 0 bases at J, with 6 bases between the two ends. The CDR3 has 15 amino acids.

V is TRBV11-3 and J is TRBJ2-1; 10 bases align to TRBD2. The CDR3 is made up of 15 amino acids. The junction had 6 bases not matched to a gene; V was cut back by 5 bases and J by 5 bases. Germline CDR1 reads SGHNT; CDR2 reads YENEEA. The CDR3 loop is CASSLGLAYDNEQFF. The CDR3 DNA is TGTGCCAGCAGCCTGGGACTAGCGTACGACAATGAGCAGTTCTTC. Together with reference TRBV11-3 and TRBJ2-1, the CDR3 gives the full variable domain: EAGVVQSPRYKIIEKKQPVAFWCNPISGHNTLYWYLQNLGQGPELLIRYENEEAVDDSQLPKDRFSAERLKGVDSTLKIQPAELGDSAVYLCASSLGLAYDNEQFFGPGTRLTVL.

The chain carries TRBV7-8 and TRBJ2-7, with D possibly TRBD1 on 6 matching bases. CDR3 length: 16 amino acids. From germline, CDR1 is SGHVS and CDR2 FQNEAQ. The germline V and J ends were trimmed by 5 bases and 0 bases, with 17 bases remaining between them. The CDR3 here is CASSRLTQGSSYEQYF. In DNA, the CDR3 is TGTGCCAGCAGCCGACTGACACAGGGATCCTCCTACGAGCAGTACTTC. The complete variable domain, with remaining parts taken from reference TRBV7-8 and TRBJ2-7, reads GAGVSQSPRYKVAKRGQDVALRCDPISGHVSLFWYQQALGQGPEFLTYFQNEAQLDKSGLPSDRFFAERPEGSVSTLKIQRTQQEDSAVYLCASSRLTQGSSYEQYFGPGTRLTVT.

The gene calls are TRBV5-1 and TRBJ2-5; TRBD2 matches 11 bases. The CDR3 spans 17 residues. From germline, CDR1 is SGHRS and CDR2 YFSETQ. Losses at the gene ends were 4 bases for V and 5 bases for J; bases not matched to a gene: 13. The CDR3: CASSLRPSGGPGETQYF. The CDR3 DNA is TGCGCCAGCAGCCTACGACCTAGCGGGGGGCCAGGGGAGACCCAGTACTTC.

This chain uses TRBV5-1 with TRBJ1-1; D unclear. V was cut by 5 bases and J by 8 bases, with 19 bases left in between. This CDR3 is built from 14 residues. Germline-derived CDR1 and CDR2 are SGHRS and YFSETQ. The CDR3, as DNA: TGCGCCAGCAGGACGGACCGTACTAGTCTGGAAGCTTTCTTT. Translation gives CASRTDRTSLEAFF.

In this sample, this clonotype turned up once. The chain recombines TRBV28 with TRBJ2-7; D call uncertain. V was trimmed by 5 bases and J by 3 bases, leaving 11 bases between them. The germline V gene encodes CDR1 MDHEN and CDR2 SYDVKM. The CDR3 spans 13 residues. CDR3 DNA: TGTGCCAGCAGTCGGATCGAGATCTACGAGCAGTACTTC. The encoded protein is CASSRIEIYEQYF.

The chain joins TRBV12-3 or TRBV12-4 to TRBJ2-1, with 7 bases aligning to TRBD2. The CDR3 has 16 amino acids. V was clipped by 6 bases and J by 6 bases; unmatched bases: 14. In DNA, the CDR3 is TGTGCCAGCAGGCCCTCTCTGGGCGGGGGTGGCAATGAGCAGTTCTTC. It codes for CASRPSLGGGGNEQFF.

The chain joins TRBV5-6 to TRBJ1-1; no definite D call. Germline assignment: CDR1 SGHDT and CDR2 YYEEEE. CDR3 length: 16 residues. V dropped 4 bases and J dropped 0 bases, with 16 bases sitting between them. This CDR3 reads CASSPSGGRLNTEAFF. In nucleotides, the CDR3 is TGTGCCAGCAGCCCTTCGGGCGGCCGGTTGAACACTGAAGCTTTCTTT.

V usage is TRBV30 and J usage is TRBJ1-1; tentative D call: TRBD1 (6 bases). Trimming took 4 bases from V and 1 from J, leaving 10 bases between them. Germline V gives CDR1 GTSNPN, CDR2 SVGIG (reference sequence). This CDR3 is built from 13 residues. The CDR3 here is CAWTLQGNTEAFF. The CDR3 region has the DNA TGTGCCTGGACCCTACAGGGGAACACTGAAGCTTTCTTT.

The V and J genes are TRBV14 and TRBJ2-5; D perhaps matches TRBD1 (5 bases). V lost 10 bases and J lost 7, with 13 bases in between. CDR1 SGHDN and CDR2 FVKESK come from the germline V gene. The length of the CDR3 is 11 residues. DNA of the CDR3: TGTGCCATTGAGGTTACAGGGACCCAGTACTTC. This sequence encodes CAIEVTGTQYF.

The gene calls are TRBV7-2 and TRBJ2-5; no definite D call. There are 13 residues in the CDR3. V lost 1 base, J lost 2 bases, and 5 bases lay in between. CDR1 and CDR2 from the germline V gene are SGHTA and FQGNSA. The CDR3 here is CASSLVSQETQYF. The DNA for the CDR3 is TGTGCCAGCAGCTTAGTGTCACAAGAGACCCAGTACTTC.

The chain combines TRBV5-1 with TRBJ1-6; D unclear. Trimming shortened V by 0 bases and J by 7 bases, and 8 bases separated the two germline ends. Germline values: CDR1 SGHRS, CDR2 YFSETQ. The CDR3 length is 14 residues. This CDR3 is CASSLEARNSPLHF. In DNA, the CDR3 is TGCGCCAGCAGCTTGGAGGCCAGAAATTCACCCCTCCACTTT.

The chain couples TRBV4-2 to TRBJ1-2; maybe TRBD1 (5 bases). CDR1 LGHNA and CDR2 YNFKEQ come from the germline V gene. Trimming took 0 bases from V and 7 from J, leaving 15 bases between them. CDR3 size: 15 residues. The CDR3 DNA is TGTGCCAGCAGCCAAGATCTTTTCAGGGACGGTGGCTACACCTTC. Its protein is CASSQDLFRDGGYTF.

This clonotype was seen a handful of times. The CDR3 spells CASSPDRGNEQFF. The CDR3 DNA sequence: TGTGCCAGCAGCCCGGACAGGGGCAATGAGCAGTTCTTC. V is TRBV7-9 and J is TRBJ2-1; 9 positions agree with TRBD1. Germline V gene data show CDR1 as SEHNR and CDR2 as FQNEAQ (reference sequence). This CDR3 is 13 amino acids long. V lost 5 bases and J lost 6; bases outside the gene matches: 2.

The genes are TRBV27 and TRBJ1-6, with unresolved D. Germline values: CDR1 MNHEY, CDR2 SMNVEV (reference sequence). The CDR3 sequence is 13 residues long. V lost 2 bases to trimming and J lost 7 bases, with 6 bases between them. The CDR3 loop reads CASSLIRNSPLHF. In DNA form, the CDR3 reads TGTGCCAGCAGTTTAATACGGAATTCACCCCTCCACTTT.

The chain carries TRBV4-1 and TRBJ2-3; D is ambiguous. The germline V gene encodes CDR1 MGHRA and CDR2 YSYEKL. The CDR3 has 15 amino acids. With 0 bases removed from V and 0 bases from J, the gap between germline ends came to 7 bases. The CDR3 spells CASSQDRASTDTQYF. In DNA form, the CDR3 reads TGCGCCAGCAGCCAAGATCGGGCTAGCACAGATACGCAGTATTTT.

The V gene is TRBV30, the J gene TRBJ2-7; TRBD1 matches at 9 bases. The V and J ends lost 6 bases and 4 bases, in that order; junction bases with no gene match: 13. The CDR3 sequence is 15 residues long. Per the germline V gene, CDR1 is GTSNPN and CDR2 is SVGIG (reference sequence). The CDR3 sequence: CACPKSGTGPYEQYF. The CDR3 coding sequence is TGTGCCTGCCCCAAATCCGGGACAGGGCCATACGAGCAGTACTTC.

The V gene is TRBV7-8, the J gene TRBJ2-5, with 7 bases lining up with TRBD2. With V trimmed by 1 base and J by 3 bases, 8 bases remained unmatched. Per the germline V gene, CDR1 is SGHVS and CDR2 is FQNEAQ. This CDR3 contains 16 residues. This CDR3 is CASSLDLASGEETQYF. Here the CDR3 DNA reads TGTGCCAGCAGCTTAGATTTGGCTAGCGGAGAAGAGACCCAGTACTTC. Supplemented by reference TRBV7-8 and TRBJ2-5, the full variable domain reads GAGVSQSPRYKVAKRGQDVALRCDPISGHVSLFWYQQALGQGPEFLTYFQNEAQLDKSGLPSDRFFAERPEGSVSTLKIQRTQQEDSAVYLCASSLDLASGEETQYFGPGTRLLVL.

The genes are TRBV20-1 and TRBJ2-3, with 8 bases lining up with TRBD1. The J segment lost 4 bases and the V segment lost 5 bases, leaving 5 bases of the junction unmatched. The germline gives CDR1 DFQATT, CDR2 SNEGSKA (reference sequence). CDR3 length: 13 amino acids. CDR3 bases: TGCAGTGCTCCCAGACAGGGGTCAGATACGCAGTATTTT. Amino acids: CSAPRQGSDTQYF.

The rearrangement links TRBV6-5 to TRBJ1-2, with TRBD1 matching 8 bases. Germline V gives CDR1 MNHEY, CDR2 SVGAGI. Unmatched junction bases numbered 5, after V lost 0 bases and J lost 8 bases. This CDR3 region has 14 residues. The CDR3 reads CASSYSHRGYGYTF. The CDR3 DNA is TGTGCCAGCAGTTACTCTCACAGGGGGTACGGCTACACCTTC.